This entry describes one T cell receptor (beta chain). Antigen unknown. The material for each subset, its genomic DNA, was split evenly across several immunoSEQ plates. Here immunoSEQ multiplex PCR was the method, and the copy in TCRdb shows in-frame clones only, minus some. The profile shows around 620,000 clones, around 96% of them singletons. Trimming removed 2 bases from V and 2 bases from J, with 14 bases in between. The germline gives CDR1 SGHDT, CDR2 YYEEEE. The CDR3 extends over 15 amino acids. In the naive CD8 group, cells lacked CD45RO and were positively selected for CCR7, so terminally differentiated effector memory CD45RA+ cells were left out. This entry comes from a study of shared clonotypes between healthy human individuals. Points from the study as a whole: Sampling was confined to blood; repertoires within tissues likely differ. Having only a few donors restricted how much genetic and exposure-history diversity was captured.

Sequenced: naive CD8+ T cells sorted from blood. The V and J genes are TRBV5-6 and TRBJ2-7, with D perhaps matching TRBD2 (6 bases). The receptor was isolated from a woman aged 25-40 years in good health. CDR3 sequence reads: CASSFRTGEAYEQYF. CDR3 DNA sequence: TGTGCCAGCAGCTTTCGCACCGGGGAGGCCTACGAGCAGTACTTC.